Below are 25 T cell receptor beta chains sequenced from a single sample in a study of cytomegalovirus exposure and HLA in healthy donors. PCR was performed using 60 Vbeta and 13 Jbeta primers. TCRdb's copy holds only in-frame clones and misses some; the assay was immunoSEQ multiplex PCR. The repertoire holds around 130,000 clones, with 80% to 85% as singletons. Sample: PBMCs. The receptor source for this set is a man aged 25 to 40 in good health and CMV-seronegative.

The chain is built from TRBV6-5 and TRBJ1-3; 11 nucleotides agree with TRBD1. The V gene end was trimmed by 8 bases and the J gene end by 0 bases; junction bases not matched to a gene: 3. Germline V gene lookup returns CDR1 MNHEY and CDR2 SVGAGI. This CDR3 comprises 15 residues. In nucleotides, the CDR3 is TGTGCCAGCGGGGACAGGGGGAACTCTGGAAACACCATATATTTT. This translates into CASGDRGNSGNTIYF.

This clone was counted a few times. The gene calls are TRBV2 and TRBJ1-2; D is perhaps TRBD1 (5 bases). The ends were cut back, 4 bases at V and 6 bases at J, with 12 bases in the middle. CDR1 is SNHLY, CDR2 FYNNEI, per germline. The CDR3 covers 13 residues. For the CDR3, the DNA is TGTGCCAGCAGTGTGACAGAAAGGGATGGCTACACCTTC. It is translated as CASSVTERDGYTF.

This chain links TRBV18 with TRBJ1-1, with 7 bases identical to TRBD1. This CDR3 is built from 15 residues. The ends lost 4 bases at V and 1 base at J; junction bases unmatched: 6. Germline-derived CDR1 and CDR2 are KGHSH and LQKENI. The DNA for the CDR3 is TGTGCCAGCTCACGAGAGAGACAGGGGAACACTGAAGCTTTCTTT. Translation gives CASSRERQGNTEAFF. Drawing the rest from reference TRBV18 and TRBJ1-1, the complete variable domain is NAGVMQNPRHLVRRRGQEARLRCSPMKGHSHVYWYRQLPEEGLKFMVYLQKENIIDESGMPKERFSAEFPKEGPSILRIQQVVRGDSAAYFCASSRERQGNTEAFFGQGTRLTVV.

The chain employs TRBV21-1 and TRBJ1-2; TRBD1, as called in the table, went unchecked against the DNA. TRBV21-1 is marked as a pseudogene. This CDR3 has 17 amino acids. This CDR3 is CASSKAQDRIRSYGYTF. CDR3 DNA: TGTGCCAGCAGCAAAGCGCAAGACAGAATCCGCAGCTATGGCTACACCTTC.

This sequence joins TRBV7-5 and TRBJ2-7; TRBD1 is the table's D call, not checked against the DNA. TRBV7-5 is marked as a pseudogene. The CDR3 runs to 14 residues. The CDR3 is CVRSFGDRHYEQYF. In DNA, the CDR3 is TGTGTCAGAAGCTTCGGGGACAGGCACTACGAGCAGTACTTC.

The V call is TRBV9, the J call TRBJ1-2; a weak D match, TRBD1 (6 bases). V dropped 0 bases and J dropped 4 bases, with 7 bases sitting between them. This CDR3 comprises 13 residues. Germline lookup yields CDR1 SGDLS and CDR2 YYNGEE. The CDR3 is CASSVGGLYGYTF. The DNA of the CDR3 is TGTGCCAGCAGCGTAGGGGGGCTCTATGGCTACACCTTC.

The chain couples TRBV6-1 to TRBJ2-2; TRBD1 matches 10 bases. V lost 6 bases to trimming and J lost 7 bases; unmatched junction nucleotides: 8. The V gene's germline CDR1 is MNHNS and CDR2 SASEGT. The CDR3 has 15 residues. CDR3 region: CASRGDRGFGGELFF. The CDR3 DNA reads TGTGCCAGCAGGGGGGACAGGGGTTTCGGCGGGGAGCTGTTTTTT.

The V call is TRBV2, the J call TRBJ1-5; no definite D call. The CDR3 loop spans 12 amino acids. The V gene lost 6 bases and the J gene lost 7 bases, with 10 bases spanning the gap. Germline values: CDR1 SNHLY, CDR2 FYNNEI. This CDR3 is CASSRGNQPQHF. The CDR3 bases are TGTGCCAGCAGCCGAGGGAACCAGCCCCAGCATTTT.

This chain links TRBV6-5 with TRBJ2-1; TRBD1 matches 8 bases. There are 15 residues in the CDR3. Trimming at V came to 0 bases and at J to 8 bases, leaving 6 bases not matched to a gene. Per the germline V gene, CDR1 is MNHEY and CDR2 is SVGAGI. CDR3 sequence (DNA): TGTGCCAGCAGTTACTCCTCGGGACAGGCTTATGAGCAGTTCTTC. It is translated as CASSYSSGQAYEQFF.

V is TRBV7-6 and J is TRBJ1-1, with 12 positions matching TRBD1. Germline V gene lookup returns CDR1 SGHVS and CDR2 FNYEAQ. This CDR3 spans 14 amino acids. V gave up 5 bases and J gave up 6 bases; unmatched junction bases: 4. As DNA, the CDR3 is TGTGCCAGCAGCGGGACAGGGGGCGCCTCTGAAGCTTTCTTT. Encoded protein: CASSGTGGASEAFF.

The chain carries TRBV6-5 and TRBJ1-5; a weak D match, TRBD1 (6 bases). The germline V gene has CDR1 MNHEY and CDR2 SVGAGI. V was pared by 6 bases and J by 4 bases, with 16 bases between. The CDR3 runs 15 residues. CDR3 in amino acids: CASRRAGVRNQPQHF. The CDR3 nucleotides read TGTGCCAGCAGGCGGGCAGGGGTTAGGAATCAGCCCCAGCATTTT.

V usage is TRBV7-9 and J usage is TRBJ1-4; 12 positions agree with TRBD1. Germline loops: CDR1 SEHNR, CDR2 FQNEAQ (reference sequence). After removal of 1 base from V and 3 bases from J, the junction contained 3 bases not matched to a gene. CDR3 length: 17 residues. As DNA, the CDR3 is TGTGCCAGCAGCTTAGGGGACAGGGGGCTAGCTAATGAAAAACTGTTTTTT. This encodes CASSLGDRGLANEKLFF.

CDR3 bases: TGTGCCAGCAGGGGAGGGGGTACCGGGGAGCTGTTTTTT. Translating gives CASRGGGTGELFF. The chain carries TRBV6-5 and TRBJ2-2, with D possibly being TRBD2 (7 bases). The CDR3 length is 13 residues. CDR1 and CDR2 (germline): MNHEY, SVGAGI. The V gene lost 6 bases and the J gene lost 5 bases, with 10 bases spanning the gap.

This rearrangement joins TRBV11-2 to TRBJ2-7; TRBD2 aligns across 7 bases. Losses at the gene ends were 5 bases for V and 0 bases for J; bases not matched to a gene: 7. Per germline, CDR1 SGHAT and CDR2 FQNNGV. The CDR3 has 15 amino acids. The CDR3 bases are TGTGCCAGCAGCGAAGGCGGGGGTAGCTCCTACGAGCAGTACTTC. Translated: CASSEGGGSSYEQYF. The full variable domain, completed using reference TRBV11-2 and TRBJ2-7, is EAGVAQSPRYKIIEKRQSVAFWCNPISGHATLYWYQQILGQGPKLLIQFQNNGVVDDSQLPKDRFSAERLKGVDSTLKIQPAKLEDSAVYLCASSEGGGSSYEQYFGPGTRLTVT.

This rearrangement joins TRBV7-6 to TRBJ2-1; D may be TRBD1 (5 bases). CDR3 length: 16 amino acids. Trimming removed 2 bases at V and 1 base at J, with 12 bases between. CDR1 and CDR2 (germline): SGHVS, FNYEAQ. CDR3 sequence: CASSLSRAQSYNEQFF. Written as DNA, the CDR3 is TGTGCCAGCAGCTTAAGCAGGGCTCAATCCTACAATGAGCAGTTCTTC.

The CDR3 coding sequence is TGCAGCGTCCGGGACAGCTACTACGAGCAGTACTTC. Translating it yields CSVRDSYYEQYF. The chain combines TRBV29-1 with TRBJ2-5; 7 nucleotides align to TRBD1. The end of the DNA is better explained by TRBJ2-7, so the J call may be wrong. The CDR3 is 12 amino acids. Germline V lookup: CDR1 SQVTM, CDR2 ANQGSEA.

V and J are TRBV7-2 and TRBJ2-2; 7 positions match TRBD1. This CDR3 region has 15 residues. Germline assignment: CDR1 SGHTA and CDR2 FQGNSA. J lost 3 bases, V lost 5 bases, and 6 bases had no gene match. This CDR3 reads CASSLGDRDTGELFF. The CDR3 bases are TGTGCCAGCAGCCTTGGGGACAGAGACACCGGGGAGCTGTTTTTT.

This clone was observed a handful of times. The rearrangement uses TRBV6-6 and TRBJ2-7; D is uncertain. The CDR3 has 14 residues. CDR1 is MNHNY, CDR2 SVGAGI, per germline (reference sequence). CDR3 nucleotide sequence: TGTGCTTTTTTCAAGCAGAAGGCGGCATACGAGCAGTACTTC. It is translated as CAFFKQKAAYEQYF.

V usage is TRBV7-7 and J usage is TRBJ2-1; 7 nucleotides agree with TRBD1. With 5 bases clipped from V and 8 bases from J, the junction kept 9 bases outside the gene matches. The V gene's germline CDR1 is SSHAT and CDR2 FNYEAQ (reference sequence). The CDR3 contains 14 residues. The CDR3 protein is CASSPRGLGYEQFF. The CDR3 nucleotides are TGTGCCAGCAGCCCAAGGGGGCTTGGATATGAGCAGTTCTTC.

The chain is built from TRBV4-1 and TRBJ1-1; 7 bases line up with TRBD1. This CDR3 has 15 residues. The V and J ends lost 5 bases and 1 base, in that order; junction bases with no gene match: 7. Germline assignment: CDR1 MGHRA and CDR2 YSYEKL. The CDR3 DNA reads TGCGCCAGCAGCTCCTTAAGGGGGCGGAACACTGAAGCTTTCTTT. This encodes CASSSLRGRNTEAFF.

J is TRBJ2-2 and V is TRBV27; perhaps TRBD2 as D (6 bases). The germline V gene encodes CDR1 MNHEY and CDR2 SMNVEV (reference sequence). V lost 3 bases and J lost 5, with 22 bases in between. The CDR3 contains 18 residues. The CDR3 DNA sequence: TGTGCCAGCAGTTTTGCACAGGACCGAGTGGGGAGGACCGGGGAGCTGTTTTTT. It yields the protein CASSFAQDRVGRTGELFF.

The CDR3 loop reads CASISGSNEQFF. The CDR3 nucleotides are TGTGCCAGCATTTCGGGTTCAAATGAGCAGTTCTTC. The chain uses TRBV28 and TRBJ2-1; D is ambiguous. Per the germline V gene, CDR1 is MDHEN and CDR2 is SYDVKM. This CDR3 has 12 amino acids. The V end was cut by 7 bases, the J end by 7 bases, with 11 bases between. Combining the CDR3 with reference TRBV28 and TRBJ2-1 gives the whole variable domain DVKVTQSSRYLVKRTGEKVFLECVQDMDHENMFWYRQDPGLGLRLIYFSYDVKMKEKGDIPEGYSVSREKKERFSLILESASTNQTSMYLCASISGSNEQFFGPGTRLTVL.

The genes are TRBV4-3 and TRBJ2-6; TRBD1 matches 11 bases. V was clipped by 3 bases and J by 2 bases; unmatched bases: 6. This CDR3 is 18 amino acids long. Looked up from germline, CDR1 is LGHNA and CDR2 is YSLEER. The CDR3 sequence is CASSQFPGQGAGANVLTF. CDR3 in DNA: TGCGCCAGCAGCCAGTTCCCGGGACAGGGGGCTGGGGCCAACGTCCTGACTTTC.

The chain recombines TRBV18 with TRBJ2-7; 8 nucleotides align to TRBD1. Germline trimming cut 2 bases from V and 1 base from J; bases unmatched to any gene: 4. The CDR3 covers 15 residues. Germline V lookup: CDR1 KGHSH, CDR2 LQKENI. The DNA of the CDR3 is TGTGCCAGCTCACCAGGGACAGGTCGGTCCTACGAGCAGTACTTC. It encodes CASSPGTGRSYEQYF.

The chain links TRBV28 to TRBJ2-4; D might be TRBD1 (6 bases). CDR3 size: 17 residues. Trimming stripped 2 bases from V and 0 bases from J, with 14 bases between. Looked up from germline, CDR1 is MDHEN and CDR2 is SYDVKM. CDR3 amino acids: CASSLPGQTLAKNIQYF. CDR3 DNA sequence: TGTGCCAGCAGTTTACCCGGACAGACTCTAGCCAAAAACATTCAGTACTTC.